The 26 T cell receptor beta chains below come from one sample, sequenced in a study of blood T cell repertoires in COVID-19. The repertoire was sequenced with immunoSEQ multiplex PCR; TCRdb's copy has only in-frame clones and lacks some. The sample lists more than 300,000 clones, around 87% seen once, with less than 2.5% in the top ten. Sample: PBMCs or T cells enriched from blood (not recorded which). Source of these receptors: a man aged 40-55 years in a cohort exposed to, infected with or recovered from COVID-19 (not recorded which).

V usage is TRBV4-2 and J usage is TRBJ2-7; no reliable D call. CDR1 and CDR2 from the germline V gene are LGHNA and YNFKEQ. Trimming took 1 base from V and 4 from J, leaving 8 bases between them. This CDR3 is 13 amino acids long. CDR3 protein: CASSQVSEYEQYF. CDR3 DNA sequence: TGTGCCAGCAGCCAAGTAAGTGAGTACGAGCAGTACTTC.

This clone was observed a handful of times. The gene calls are TRBV28 and TRBJ1-1; the D gene is possibly TRBD1 (5 bases). The CDR3 is made up of 11 amino acids. Per germline, CDR1 MDHEN and CDR2 SYDVKM. V was pared by 11 bases and J by 8 bases, with 15 bases between. The CDR3 DNA is TGTGCCGTTACAGGTTGGTCCGAAGCTTTCTTT. Encoded protein: CAVTGWSEAFF.

The chain is built from TRBV2 and TRBJ2-7; the D is unclear. Trimming stripped 1 base from V and 3 bases from J, with 13 bases between. This CDR3 has 15 amino acids. CDR1 is SNHLY and CDR2 is FYNNEI in the germline V gene. CDR3 sequence: CASSEGLLPLYEQYF. DNA for the CDR3: TGTGCCAGCAGTGAAGGTCTCCTCCCCCTCTACGAGCAGTACTTC.

V usage is TRBV18 and J usage is TRBJ2-2; 9 nucleotides line up with TRBD1. The CDR3 has 15 residues. V shed 2 bases, J shed 4 bases, and the junction held 2 bases outside the gene matches. CDR1 KGHSH and CDR2 LQKENI come from the germline V gene. Here the CDR3 DNA reads TGTGCCAGCTCACCAAGGGACAGGGCCACCGGGGAGCTGTTTTTT. Its translation: CASSPRDRATGELFF.

The V call is TRBV10-3, the J call TRBJ1-6; 8 bases line up with TRBD1. The ends lost 4 bases at V and 7 bases at J; junction bases unmatched: 3. Germline V CDR1 and CDR2: ENHRY, SYGVKD. CDR3 length: 14 amino acids. In DNA, the CDR3 is TGTGCCATCAGTGCCGGGACAGGCAATTCACCCCTCCACTTT. Encoded protein: CAISAGTGNSPLHF.

The chain carries TRBV27 and TRBJ2-7, with 12 bases identical to TRBD1. CDR1 and CDR2 from the germline V gene are MNHEY and SMNVEV (reference sequence). The CDR3 runs to 17 residues. Germline trimming cut 9 bases from V and 5 bases from J; bases unmatched to any gene: 17. CDR3 DNA: TGTGCCAGTTCGCCGGGACAGGGGGCGAAAGCGCGTAACGAGCAGTACTTC. Its translation: CASSPGQGAKARNEQYF.

About this clone: A read error may account for a junction end that differs from germline. The chain links TRBV2 to TRBJ2-1; 7 bases line up with TRBD1. This CDR3 comprises 13 residues. Germline loops: CDR1 SNHLY, CDR2 FYNNEI. CDR3 sequence reads: CASSGGRQGSLIF. The CDR3 nucleotides read TGTGCCAGCAGTGGGGGAAGACAGGGCAGCTTAATCTTC.

V and J are TRBV6-6 and TRBJ1-2; TRBD1 agrees at 11 bases. Trimming cost V 5 bases and J 7 bases; bases outside gene matches: 6. Per the germline V gene, CDR1 is MNHNY and CDR2 is SVGAGI (reference sequence). This CDR3 is 14 amino acids long. CDR3 bases: TGTGCCAGCAGTCCCAGGACAGGGGGCTTTGGCTACACCTTC. This translates into CASSPRTGGFGYTF.

The sample holds one count of this clone. This rearrangement joins TRBV13 to TRBJ1-4; 7 nucleotides match TRBD1. Germline CDR1 reads PRHDT; CDR2 reads FYEKMQ (reference sequence). The J segment lost 5 bases and the V segment lost 6 bases, leaving 9 bases of the junction unmatched. This CDR3 spans 15 amino acids. CDR3 nucleotide sequence: TGTGCCAGCAGACACAGGGGCGCAGGGAATGAAAAACTGTTTTTT. It codes for CASRHRGAGNEKLFF.

The chain recombines TRBV6-5 with TRBJ2-1, with 7 bases identical to TRBD1. Germline trimming cut 7 bases from V and 4 bases from J; bases unmatched to any gene: 10. This CDR3 is built from 15 residues. Per the germline V gene, CDR1 is MNHEY and CDR2 is SVGAGI. This CDR3 is CASMYRGLRYNEQFF. The CDR3 DNA is TGTGCCAGCATGTACAGGGGTCTCAGATACAATGAGCAGTTCTTC.

V gene TRBV28 combines with J gene TRBJ1-1; D uncertain. Trimming left V 7 bases short and J 3 bases short, with 9 bases between. This CDR3 has 12 residues. Germline values: CDR1 MDHEN, CDR2 SYDVKM. As DNA, the CDR3 is TGTGCCAGCAACCACCCAGACACTGAAGCTTTCTTT. Translation: CASNHPDTEAFF.

The rearrangement joins TRBV30 to TRBJ2-3, with D tentatively TRBD1 (7 bases). Trimming left V 7 bases short and J 4 bases short, with 12 bases between. Germline CDR1 GTSNPN, CDR2 SVGIG (reference sequence). This CDR3 spans 12 amino acids. CDR3 protein: CASQGGSDTQYF. For the CDR3, the DNA is TGTGCCTCCCAGGGGGGCTCAGATACGCAGTATTTT. Combining the CDR3 with reference TRBV30 and TRBJ2-3 gives the whole variable domain SQTIHQWPATLVQPVGSPLSLECTVEGTSNPNLYWYRQAAGRGLQLLFYSVGIGQISSEVPQNLSASRPQDRQFILSSKKLLLSDSGFYLCASQGGSDTQYFGPGTRLTVL.

CDR3: CASSQRGGGDGEAFF. CDR3 bases: TGTGCCAGCAGCCAAAGGGGGGGAGGGGACGGTGAAGCTTTCTTT. The chain couples TRBV3-1 (or the pseudogene TRBV3-2) to TRBJ1-1; D possibly corresponds to TRBD1 (6 bases). The V end was cut by 2 bases, the J end by 7 bases, with 17 bases between. The germline V gene has CDR1 LGHDT and CDR2 YNNKEL (reference sequence). This CDR3 has 15 amino acids.

The chain recombines TRBV15 with TRBJ1-2; 8 bases map to TRBD1. The CDR3 is made up of 13 amino acids. In germline, CDR1 is LNHNV, CDR2 YYDKDF (reference sequence). The trim removed 2 bases at V and 4 bases at J, leaving 0 bases unmatched. The CDR3 region has the DNA TGTGCCACCAGCAGAACAGGGGGCTATGGCTACACCTTC. It codes for CATSRTGGYGYTF.

V is TRBV18 and J is TRBJ1-1; D call uncertain. This CDR3 spans 15 amino acids. The V gene's germline CDR1 is KGHSH and CDR2 LQKENI. Trimming removed 1 base at V and 1 base at J, with 10 bases between. The CDR3 here is CASSPRADPNTEAFF. CDR3 bases: TGTGCCAGCTCACCACGGGCAGATCCGAACACTGAAGCTTTCTTT. The variable domain in full, with the rest retrieved from reference TRBV18 and TRBJ1-1, is NAGVMQNPRHLVRRRGQEARLRCSPMKGHSHVYWYRQLPEEGLKFMVYLQKENIIDESGMPKERFSAEFPKEGPSILRIQQVVRGDSAAYFCASSPRADPNTEAFFGQGTRLTVV.

This clone was recorded once. The V gene is TRBV6-1, the J gene TRBJ2-1; a possible D gene is TRBD2 (6 bases). The CDR3 loop spans 15 amino acids. Trimming stripped 3 bases from V and 0 bases from J, with 9 bases between. Germline V gives CDR1 MNHNS, CDR2 SASEGT. The CDR3 DNA is TGTGCCAGCAGTGATCTGACTAGCTCCTACAATGAGCAGTTCTTC. Protein product: CASSDLTSSYNEQFF.

The chain carries TRBV7-9 and TRBJ2-1, with D tentatively TRBD2 (5 bases). The CDR3 is made up of 16 amino acids. Germline CDR1 SEHNR, CDR2 FQNEAQ (reference sequence). The germline V and J ends were trimmed by 5 bases and 9 bases, with 23 bases remaining between them. The CDR3 nucleotides read TGTGCCAGCAGCCCGGGCCCTAGCCCATTACACGGTGAGCAGTTCTTC. Residues: CASSPGPSPLHGEQFF.

CDR3 sequence reads: CASSRQGAGETQYF. CDR3 nucleotides: TGTGCCAGCAGCCGGCAGGGGGCGGGGGAGACCCAGTACTTC. This chain links TRBV3-1 (or the pseudogene TRBV3-2) with TRBJ2-5, with TRBD1 matching 8 bases. Germline V CDR1 and CDR2: LGHDT, YNNKEL (reference sequence). V dropped 4 bases and J dropped 5; count of bases not matched to a gene: 6. The CDR3 length is 14 residues.

This chain uses TRBV24-1 with TRBJ2-7, with no clear D. The V and J ends lost 0 bases and 4 bases respectively, with 6 bases between them. The CDR3 totals 13 residues. The germline CDR1 and CDR2 sequences are KGHDR and SFDVKD. The CDR3 DNA sequence: TGTGCCACCAGTGATTTGAACAGTTACGAGCAGTACTTC. Encoded protein: CATSDLNSYEQYF.

This chain uses TRBV29-1 with TRBJ2-1; D is unclear. CDR1 SQVTM and CDR2 ANQGSEA come from the germline V gene. Trimming stripped 4 bases from V and 0 bases from J, with 10 bases between. The CDR3 totals 14 residues. The CDR3 coding sequence is TGCAGCGTTGTGGGCCAGAGCTCCTACAATGAGCAGTTCTTC. Translation gives CSVVGQSSYNEQFF.

The chain combines TRBV9 with TRBJ2-3, with D tentatively TRBD2 (6 bases). CDR1 SGDLS and CDR2 YYNGEE come from the germline V gene. The CDR3 is made up of 15 amino acids. Deletions cut 4 bases from V and 0 bases from J, with 12 bases between. CDR3 sequence: CASSPSAGSTDTQYF. CDR3 bases: TGTGCCAGCAGCCCTTCTGCGGGAAGCACAGATACGCAGTATTTT.

The CDR3 nucleotides are TGTGCCAGCAGGGCGACTAGCGGGAGTCTCATTGAGCAGTTCTTC. Its protein product is CASRATSGSLIEQFF. V and J are TRBV6-5 and TRBJ2-1; 12 bases fit TRBD2. With 6 bases clipped from V and 9 bases from J, the junction kept 9 bases outside the gene matches. This CDR3 has 15 amino acids. Germline lookup yields CDR1 MNHEY and CDR2 SVGAGI.

The chain is built from TRBV19 and TRBJ1-5; a weak D match, TRBD1 (6 bases). The ends were cut back, 5 bases at V and 2 bases at J, with 16 bases in the middle. CDR1 and CDR2 (germline): LNHDA, SQIVND (reference sequence). There are 16 residues in the CDR3. CDR3 sequence (DNA): TGTGCCAGTAGTGCCCCACCAGGGGTAGGCAATCAGCCCCAGCATTTT. Translation: CASSAPPGVGNQPQHF.

A single count supports this clone. The chain joins TRBV5-4 to TRBJ2-1; D may be TRBD2 (6 bases). Trimming removed 6 bases from V and 0 bases from J, with 13 bases in between. Looked up from germline, CDR1 is SGHNT and CDR2 is YYREEE (reference sequence). The CDR3 is 15 amino acids. The CDR3 nucleotides read TGTGCCAGCACTGAGCGGGCCGGCTCCTACAATGAGCAGTTCTTC. Translation: CASTERAGSYNEQFF.

This clone was counted only a few times. This chain connects TRBV6-5 to TRBJ1-1; possibly TRBD1 for D (6 bases). The V end lost 8 bases, the J end lost 8 bases, and 15 bases lay between the germline ends. The CDR3 has 12 residues. Germline V gives CDR1 MNHEY, CDR2 SVGAGI. In nucleotides, the CDR3 is TGTGCCAGCCTGAGACAGGAGAGGGAAGCTTTCTTT. This encodes CASLRQEREAFF.

V gene TRBV6-1 combines with J gene TRBJ2-3, with a weak D call TRBD2 (6 bases). CDR1 is MNHNS, CDR2 SASEGT, per germline. The CDR3 covers 16 residues. Trimming stripped 6 bases from V and 5 bases from J, with 21 bases between. CDR3 sequence: CASREPGASAGDTQYF. The CDR3 DNA reads TGTGCCAGCAGAGAACCGGGAGCATCCGCGGGAGATACGCAGTATTTT.